This TCR beta chain was retrieved from a study of T cell changes during pregnancy in multiple sclerosis. This CDR3 contains 15 residues. Germline assignment: CDR1 SEHNR and CDR2 FQNEAQ (reference sequence). The V and J ends lost 5 bases and 10 bases, in that order; junction bases with no gene match: 10. The table came from immunoSEQ multiplex PCR; TCRdb's copy has only in-frame clones and leaves some out. The table shows around 36,000 clones, with under 95% occurring only once. This clone was detected once. Sequences were derived from CD8+ T cells from peripheral blood mononuclear cells, sampled in the first trimester of pregnancy. The receptor was derived from a female donor with multiple sclerosis, enrolled in a pregnancy study. The chain combines TRBV7-9 with TRBJ1-6; 8 bases line up with TRBD1. The CDR3 DNA reads TGTGCCAGCAGCCGCGGAGGACAGGGTTTGTCACCCCTCCACTTT. Protein product: CASSRGGQGLSPLHF.